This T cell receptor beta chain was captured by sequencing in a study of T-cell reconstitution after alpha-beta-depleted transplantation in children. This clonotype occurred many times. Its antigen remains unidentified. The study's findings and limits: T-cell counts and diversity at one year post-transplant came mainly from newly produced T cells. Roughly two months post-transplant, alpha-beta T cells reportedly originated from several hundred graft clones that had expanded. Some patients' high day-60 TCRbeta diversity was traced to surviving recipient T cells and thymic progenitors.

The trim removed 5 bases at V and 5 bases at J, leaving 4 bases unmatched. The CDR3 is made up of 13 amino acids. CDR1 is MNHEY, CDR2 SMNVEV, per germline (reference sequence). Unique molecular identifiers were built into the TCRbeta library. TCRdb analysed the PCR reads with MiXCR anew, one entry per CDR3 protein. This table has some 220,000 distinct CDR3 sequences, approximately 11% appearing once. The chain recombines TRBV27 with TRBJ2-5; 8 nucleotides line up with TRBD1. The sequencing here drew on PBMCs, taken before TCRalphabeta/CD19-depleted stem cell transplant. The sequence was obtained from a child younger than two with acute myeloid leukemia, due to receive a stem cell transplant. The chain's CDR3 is CASSRQGHETQYF. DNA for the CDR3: TGTGCCAGCAGTCGACAGGGGCACGAGACCCAGTACTTC.